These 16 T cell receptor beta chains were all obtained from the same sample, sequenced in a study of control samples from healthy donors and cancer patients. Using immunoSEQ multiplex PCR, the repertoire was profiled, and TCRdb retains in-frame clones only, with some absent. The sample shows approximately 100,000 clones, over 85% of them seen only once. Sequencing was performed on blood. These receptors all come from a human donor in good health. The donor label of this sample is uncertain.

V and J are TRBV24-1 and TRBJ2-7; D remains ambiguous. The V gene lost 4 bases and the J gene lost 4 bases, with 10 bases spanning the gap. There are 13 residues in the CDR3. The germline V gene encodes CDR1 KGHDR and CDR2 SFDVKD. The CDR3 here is CATSDTDQYEQYF. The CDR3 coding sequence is TGTGCCACCAGTGACACGGATCAATACGAGCAGTACTTC.

The CDR3 region has the DNA TGTGCCAGCAGCGCTCGGGGATGGGCTAAGACTGAAGCTTTCTTT. The encoded protein is CASSARGWAKTEAFF. The rearrangement joins TRBV5-4 to TRBJ1-1; the D is unclear. Germline V lookup: CDR1 SGHNT, CDR2 YYREEE (reference sequence). Trimming removed 4 bases at V and 5 bases at J, with 18 bases between. The CDR3 length is 15 residues.

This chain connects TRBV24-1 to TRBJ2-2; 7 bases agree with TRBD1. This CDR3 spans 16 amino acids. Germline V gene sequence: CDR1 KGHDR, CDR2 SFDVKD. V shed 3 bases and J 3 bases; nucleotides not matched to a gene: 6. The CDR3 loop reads CATSDPRQGDTGELFF. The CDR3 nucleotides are TGTGCCACCAGTGATCCAAGACAGGGTGACACCGGGGAGCTGTTTTTT.

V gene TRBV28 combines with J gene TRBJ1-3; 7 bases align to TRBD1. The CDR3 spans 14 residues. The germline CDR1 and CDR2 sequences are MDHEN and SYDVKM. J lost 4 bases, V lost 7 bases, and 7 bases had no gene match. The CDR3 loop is CASTLTGIGNTIYF. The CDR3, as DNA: TGTGCCAGCACCTTGACAGGGATAGGAAACACCATATATTTT.

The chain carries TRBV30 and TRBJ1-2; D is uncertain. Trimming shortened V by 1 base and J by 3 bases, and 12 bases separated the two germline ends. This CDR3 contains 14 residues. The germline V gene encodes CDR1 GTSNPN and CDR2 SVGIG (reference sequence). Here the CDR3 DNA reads TGTGCCTGGAGTGGGGGTCGGGTTGACTATGGCTACACCTTC. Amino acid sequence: CAWSGGRVDYGYTF.

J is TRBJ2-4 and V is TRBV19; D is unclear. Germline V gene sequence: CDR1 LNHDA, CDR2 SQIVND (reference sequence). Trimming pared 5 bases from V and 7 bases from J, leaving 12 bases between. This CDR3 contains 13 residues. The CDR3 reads CASSLQALNIQYF. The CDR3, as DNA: TGTGCCAGTAGTCTCCAAGCCCTGAACATTCAGTACTTC.

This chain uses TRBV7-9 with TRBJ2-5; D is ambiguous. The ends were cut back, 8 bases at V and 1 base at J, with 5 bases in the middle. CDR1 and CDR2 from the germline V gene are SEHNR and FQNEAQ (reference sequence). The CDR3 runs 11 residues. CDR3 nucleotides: TGTGCCAGCGGCGGCCAAGAGACCCAGTACTTC. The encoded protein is CASGGQETQYF.

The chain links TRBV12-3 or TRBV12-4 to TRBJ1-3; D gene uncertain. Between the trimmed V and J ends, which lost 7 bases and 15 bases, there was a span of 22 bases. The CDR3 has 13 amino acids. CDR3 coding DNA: TGTGCCAGCACCCCAGGAGGTCTGAGGCGAACATATTTT. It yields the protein CASTPGGLRRTYF.

The CDR3 bases are TGTGCCAGTAGTATAGGAAGGGATCAGCCCCAGCATTTT. Residues: CASSIGRDQPQHF. The chain has TRBV19 and TRBJ1-5; D not resolved. Germline V lookup: CDR1 LNHDA, CDR2 SQIVND (reference sequence). The CDR3 consists of 13 residues. Trimming shortened V by 1 base and J by 5 bases, and 6 bases separated the two germline ends.

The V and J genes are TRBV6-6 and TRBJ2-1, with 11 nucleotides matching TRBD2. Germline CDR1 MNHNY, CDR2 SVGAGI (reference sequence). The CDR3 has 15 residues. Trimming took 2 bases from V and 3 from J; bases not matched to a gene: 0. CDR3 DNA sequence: TGTGCCAGCAGTTACGGGACTAGCGGCTACAATGAGCAGTTCTTC. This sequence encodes CASSYGTSGYNEQFF.

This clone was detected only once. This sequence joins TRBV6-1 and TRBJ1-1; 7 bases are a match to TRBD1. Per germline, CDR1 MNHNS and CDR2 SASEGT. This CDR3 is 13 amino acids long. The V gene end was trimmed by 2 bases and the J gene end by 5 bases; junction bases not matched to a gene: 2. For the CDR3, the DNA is TGTGCCAGCAGTGAATACAGGGGAACTGAAGCTTTCTTT. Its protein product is CASSEYRGTEAFF.

CDR3 residues: CASTLRTGGLRGYTF. CDR3 coding DNA: TGTGCCAGCACCCTCCGGACAGGGGGCTTACGGGGCTACACCTTC. V usage is TRBV6-5 and J usage is TRBJ1-2; the match to TRBD1 covers 11 bases. The length of the CDR3 is 15 residues. V gave up 7 bases and J gave up 8 bases; unmatched junction bases: 12. The germline V gene has CDR1 MNHEY and CDR2 SVGAGI.

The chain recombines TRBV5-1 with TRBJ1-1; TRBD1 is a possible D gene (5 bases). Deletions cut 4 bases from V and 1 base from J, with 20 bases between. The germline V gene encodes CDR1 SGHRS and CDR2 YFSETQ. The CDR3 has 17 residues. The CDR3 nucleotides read TGCGCCAGCAGCCCCTCAGGGATAACCCCCCGGAACACTGAAGCTTTCTTT. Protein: CASSPSGITPRNTEAFF.

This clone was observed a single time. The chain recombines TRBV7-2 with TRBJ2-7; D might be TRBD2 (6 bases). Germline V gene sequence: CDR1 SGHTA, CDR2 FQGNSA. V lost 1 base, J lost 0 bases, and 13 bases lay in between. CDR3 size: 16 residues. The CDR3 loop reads CASSLDGGEGSYEQYF. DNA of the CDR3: TGTGCCAGCAGCTTAGACGGCGGGGAAGGCTCCTACGAGCAGTACTTC. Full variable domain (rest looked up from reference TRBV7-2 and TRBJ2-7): GAGVSQSPSNKVTEKGKDVELRCDPISGHTALYWYRQSLGQGLEFLIYFQGNSAPDKSGLPSDRFSAERTGGSVSTLTIQRTQQEDSAVYLCASSLDGGEGSYEQYFGPGTRLTVT.

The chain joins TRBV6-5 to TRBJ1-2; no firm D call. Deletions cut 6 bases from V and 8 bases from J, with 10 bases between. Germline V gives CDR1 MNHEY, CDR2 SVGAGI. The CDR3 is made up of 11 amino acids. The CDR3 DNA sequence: TGTGCCAGCAGGCTGGGAGGCGGCTACACCTTC. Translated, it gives CASRLGGGYTF.

CDR3 nucleotide sequence: TGTGCCAGCAAGGCGGGGGCGCAAGAGACCCAGTACTTC. It encodes CASKAGAQETQYF. V and J are TRBV2 and TRBJ2-5, with a weak D call TRBD2 (7 bases). V dropped 7 bases and J dropped 2 bases, with 11 bases sitting between them. From germline, CDR1 is SNHLY and CDR2 FYNNEI. This CDR3 is built from 13 residues.